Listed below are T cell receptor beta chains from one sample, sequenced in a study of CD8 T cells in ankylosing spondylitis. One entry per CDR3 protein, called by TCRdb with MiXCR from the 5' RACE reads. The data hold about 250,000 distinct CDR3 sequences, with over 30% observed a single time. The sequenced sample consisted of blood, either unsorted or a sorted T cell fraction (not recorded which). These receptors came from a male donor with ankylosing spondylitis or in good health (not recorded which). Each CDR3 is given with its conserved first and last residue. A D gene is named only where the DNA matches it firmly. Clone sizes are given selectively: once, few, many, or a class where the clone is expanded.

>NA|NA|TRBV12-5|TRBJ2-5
TGTGCTAGTGGCAACGACATCTTAGAGACCCAGTACTTC
CASGNDILETQYF
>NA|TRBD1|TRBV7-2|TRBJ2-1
TGTGCCAGCAGCTACAGGGGATGGCAGTTCTTC
CASSYRGWQFF
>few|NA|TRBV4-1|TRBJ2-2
TGCGCCAGCAGCCCAACACCCAGGCAGGACACCGGGGAGCTGTTTTTT
CASSPTPRQDTGELFF
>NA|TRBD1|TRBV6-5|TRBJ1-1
TGTGCCAGCAGTTACCGACAGGGTGGGGGAGAAGCTTTCTTT
CASSYRQGGGEAFF
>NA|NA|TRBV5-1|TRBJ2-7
TGCGCCAGCAGCTTGGATGGGTCGAGCTCCTACGAGCAGTACTTC
CASSLDGSSSYEQYF
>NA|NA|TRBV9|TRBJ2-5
TGTGCCAGCAGCGCCTCGTACTGGGAGACCCAGTACTTC
CASSASYWETQYF
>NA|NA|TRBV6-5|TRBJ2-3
TGTGCCAGCAGTTCGGCCCCGAATCCTAGCACAGATACGCAGTATTTT
CASSSAPNPSTDTQYF
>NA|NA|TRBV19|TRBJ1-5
TGTGCCAGTAGTGCGTCAGGATATCAGCCCCAGCATTTT
CASSASGYQPQHF
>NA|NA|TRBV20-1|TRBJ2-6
TGCAGTGCTAGAGATGGGGACCTCACTGGGGCCAACGTCCTGACTTTC
CSARDGDLTGANVLTF
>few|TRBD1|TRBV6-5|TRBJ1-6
TGTGCCAGCAGTACAGGGGGTTCACCCCTCCACTTT
CASSTGGSPLHF
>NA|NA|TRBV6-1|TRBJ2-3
TGTGCCACCCGAGGGCAGCGTACGCAGTATTTT
CATRGQRTQYF
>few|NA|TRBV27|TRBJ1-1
TGTGCCAGCAGGACCGGACCGCTGAACACTGAAGCTTTCTTT
CASRTGPLNTEAFF
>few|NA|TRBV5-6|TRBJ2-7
TGTGCCAGCAGAACCACCGCGGGGGCGAACTACGAGCAGTACTTC
CASRTTAGANYEQYF
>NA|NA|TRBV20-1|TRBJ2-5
TGCAGTGCTAGACGACTAGACGAAGAGACCCAGTACTTC
CSARRLDEETQYF
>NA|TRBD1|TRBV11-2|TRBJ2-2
TGTGCCAGCAGCTTGACAGGGGCAGCCGGGGAGCTGTTTTTT
CASSLTGAAGELFF
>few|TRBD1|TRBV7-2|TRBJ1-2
TGTGCCAGCTCGGCAACAGCGGGACAGGGTTATGGCTACACCTTC
CASSATAGQGYGYTF
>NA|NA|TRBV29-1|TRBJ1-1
TGCAGCGTTGCGGAGGGTGAAGCTTTCTTT
CSVAEGEAFF
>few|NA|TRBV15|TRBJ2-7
TGTGCCACCAGCAGAGTATCCGGGGTGAACGAGCAGTACTTC
CATSRVSGVNEQYF
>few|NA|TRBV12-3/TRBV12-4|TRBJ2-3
TGTGCCAGCAGTCCGCCGGGACTGGTGGGGGATACGCAGTATTTT
CASSPPGLVGDTQYF
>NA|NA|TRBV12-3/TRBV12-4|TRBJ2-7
TGTGCCAGCAGCTACCGGGACGCTAAGTACTTC
CASSYRDAKYF
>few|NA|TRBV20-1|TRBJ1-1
TGCAGTGCCGGAGGGGCTATCGACACTGAAGCTTTCTTT
CSAGGAIDTEAFF
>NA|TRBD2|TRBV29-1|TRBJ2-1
TGCAGCGGCAAGCGGGGGAGCTCCTACAATGAGCAGTTCTTC
CSGKRGSSYNEQFF
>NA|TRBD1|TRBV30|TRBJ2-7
TGTGCCTGGGGGACAGGGGCGTCCTACGAGCAGTACTTC
CAWGTGASYEQYF
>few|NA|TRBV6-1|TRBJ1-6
TGTGCCAGCAGACAACCGGGACCGCTTTCACCCCTCCACTTT
CASRQPGPLSPLHF
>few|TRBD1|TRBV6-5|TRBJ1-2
TGTGCCAGCAGTTATTCCGGACAGGGGAGGCGGTATGGCTACACCTTC
CASSYSGQGRRYGYTF
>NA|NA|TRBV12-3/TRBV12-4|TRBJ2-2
TGTGCCAGCAGTTTAGCTTGGTCGAACACCGGGGAGCTGTTTTTT
CASSLAWSNTGELFF
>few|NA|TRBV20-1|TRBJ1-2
TGCAGTGCTAGAGGGGACCAGGGGTTAAGCTATGGCTACACCTTC
CSARGDQGLSYGYTF
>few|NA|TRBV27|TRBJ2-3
TGTGCCAGCAGCCCTTACGTGGGGGGGCTGACAGATACGCAGTATTTT
CASSPYVGGLTDTQYF
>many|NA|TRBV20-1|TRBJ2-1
TGCAGTGCGGGAAAAAGCTCCTACAATGAGCAGTTCTTC
CSAGKSSYNEQFF
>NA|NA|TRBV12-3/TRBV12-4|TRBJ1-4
TGTGCCAGCAGTTTCGAGGGGATGGCGACTAATGAAAAACTGTTTTTT
CASSFEGMATNEKLFF
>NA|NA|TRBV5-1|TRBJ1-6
TGCGCCAGCAGCTTGGGGGAGGGGATATCACCCCTCCACTTT
CASSLGEGISPLHF
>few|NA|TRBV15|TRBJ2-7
TGTGCCACCAGCAGTTGGGGGAGCTCCTACGAGCAGTACTTC
CATSSWGSSYEQYF
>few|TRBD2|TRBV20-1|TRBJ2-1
TGCAGTGCTAGAGAGCGACTAGCGGGGGACAATGAGCAGTTCTTC
CSARERLAGDNEQFF
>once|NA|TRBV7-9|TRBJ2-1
TGTGCCAGCAGCTTAGTGACCAATGAGCAGTTCTTC
CASSLVTNEQFF
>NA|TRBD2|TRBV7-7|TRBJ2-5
TGTGCCAGCAGCCCATATAGCGGGGGCCAAGAGACCCAGTACTTC
CASSPYSGGQETQYF
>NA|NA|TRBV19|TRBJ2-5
TGTGCCAGCAGACAGGCGGGTGAGACCCAGTACTTC
CASRQAGETQYF
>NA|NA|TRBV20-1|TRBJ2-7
TGCAGTGCTAGGACTTACTCATACGAGCAGTACTTC
CSARTYSYEQYF
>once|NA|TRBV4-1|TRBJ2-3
TGCGCCAGCAGCCAAGAGCCATTCACAGATACGCAGTATTTT
CASSQEPFTDTQYF
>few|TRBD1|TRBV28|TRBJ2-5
TGTGCCAGCAGTCCACCGCGGACAGGGTTCGAGACCCAGTACTTC
CASSPPRTGFETQYF
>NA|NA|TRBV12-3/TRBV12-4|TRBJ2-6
TGTGCCAGCAGTTTTTGGACTGGGGCCAACGTCCTGACTTTC
CASSFWTGANVLTF
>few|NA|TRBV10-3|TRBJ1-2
TGTGCCATCAGTGAGTCAAAAGGGGCCCTTAACTATGGCTACACCTTC
CAISESKGALNYGYTF